This T cell receptor beta chain was found in a study of cytotoxic CD8 clonotypes in ibrutinib-treated CLL. The CDR3 loop spans 16 amino acids. Germline V gene lookup returns CDR1 SGDLS and CDR2 YYNGEE. V gave up 3 bases and J gave up 0 bases, with 15 bases separating them. Sequenced by immunoSEQ multiplex PCR; TCRdb stores in-frame clones only, minus some. Among approximately 320,000 clones listed, roughly 67% were seen once. This sequence originates from a human donor with chronic lymphocytic leukemia. The chain joins TRBV9 to TRBJ1-2; a weak D match, TRBD1 (6 bases). Sequenced material: PBMCs, taken after 36 months of ibrutinib treatment. CDR3 DNA: TGTGCCAGCAGCGACCATTGGGACATGGCTAACTATGGCTACACCTTC. It specifies CASSDHWDMANYGYTF.